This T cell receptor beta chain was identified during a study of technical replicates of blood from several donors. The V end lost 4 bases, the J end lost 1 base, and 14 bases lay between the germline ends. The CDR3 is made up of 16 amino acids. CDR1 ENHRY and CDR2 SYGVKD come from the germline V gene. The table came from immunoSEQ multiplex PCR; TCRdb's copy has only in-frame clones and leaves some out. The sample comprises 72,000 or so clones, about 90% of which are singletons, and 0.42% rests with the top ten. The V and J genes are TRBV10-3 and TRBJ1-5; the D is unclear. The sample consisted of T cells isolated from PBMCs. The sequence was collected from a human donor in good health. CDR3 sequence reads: CAISGLEGRSNQPQHF. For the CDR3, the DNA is TGTGCCATCAGTGGTTTGGAGGGCAGGAGCAATCAGCCCCAGCATTTT.